This TCR beta chain was identified in a study of T cells after yellow fever vaccination. CDR3 length: 15 amino acids. V lost 2 bases, J lost 5 bases, and 15 bases lay in between. CDR1 LGHDT and CDR2 YNNKEL come from the germline V gene (reference sequence). This clonotype has ten or more counts. Universal primer sites and UMIs were introduced during 5'RACE template-switching synthesis of TCR cDNA. One entry per CDR3 protein results from TCRdb running MiXCR on the 5' RACE reads. Altogether 110,000 or so distinct CDR3 sequences are present, about 7% being singletons, with the ten largest covering roughly 2.8%.

The material was CD4+ T cells sorted from PBMCs, obtained about 49 days after the first yellow fever vaccination. This clonotype originated in a man aged 18 to 30 who received the YFV17D yellow fever vaccine. This chain uses TRBV3-1 with TRBJ2-5; possible D gene TRBD1, 5 bases. CDR3 region: CASSQPALGRETQYF. The DNA for the CDR3 is TGTGCCAGCAGCCAACCGGCTCTGGGGCGGGAGACCCAGTACTTC.